This T cell receptor beta chain stems from a study of blood T cell repertoires in COVID-19. For the study at large: The United States, Italy and Spain provided the acute and convalescent COVID-19 samples. Sources were T cells, B-cell-depleted T cells, or PBMCs; the material itself was cDNA or gDNA.

The junction had 6 bases not matched to a gene; V was cut back by 7 bases and J by 2 bases. Germline V gene sequence: CDR1 LNHDA, CDR2 SQIVND (reference sequence). The CDR3 has 14 residues. Authors' methods: Estimation of nucleated cell counts was performed using reference gene primer amplification. Repertoires were generated with immunoSEQ multiplex PCR, while TCRdb's copy carries only in-frame clones and drops some. That table gives V, J and clone size, and the DNA gave D and trimming. The sample includes about 280,000 clones, 70% to 90% of them seen just once. This chain connects TRBV19 to TRBJ2-3; 7 nucleotides line up with TRBD1. This receptor was identified in a woman in her 30s who had recovered from COVID-19. Specimen: peripheral blood. CDR3 DNA: TGTGCCAGTAAAGCAGGGGGAGACACAGATACGCAGTATTTT. Translating gives CASKAGGDTDTQYF.